The T cell receptor beta chain described here comes from a study of regulatory T cells in long-lasting Graves disease. V gave up 6 bases and J gave up 2 bases, with 17 bases separating them. Germline CDR1 reads SGHDN; CDR2 reads FVKESK. The CDR3 has 16 residues. Stated time point: newly diagnosed GD, antithyroid drugs for less than 3 months. Generation of the TCR library employed RNA extracted from PBMCs. There are many counts of this clonotype. Arm-PCR of CDR3 regions with iRepertoire HTBI primers generated TCR beta libraries. MiXCR, applied by TCRdb to the multiplex PCR reads, yields one record per CDR3 protein. The sample has roughly 260,000 distinct CDR3 sequences, 18% seen once. These records were also assigned to another study, of T cells in Graves' hyperthyroidism and ophthalmopathy.

V is TRBV14 and J is TRBJ2-1; D uncertain. Specimen: peripheral blood mononuclear cells (PBMCs), collected at new diagnosis, from a patient treated with antithyroid drugs. This receptor was obtained from a woman aged 30 to 39 with Graves disease. Written as DNA, the CDR3 is TGTGCCAGCAGACCGTTCACGGGCGGAACCTACAATGAGCAGTTCTTC. It codes for CASRPFTGGTYNEQFF.